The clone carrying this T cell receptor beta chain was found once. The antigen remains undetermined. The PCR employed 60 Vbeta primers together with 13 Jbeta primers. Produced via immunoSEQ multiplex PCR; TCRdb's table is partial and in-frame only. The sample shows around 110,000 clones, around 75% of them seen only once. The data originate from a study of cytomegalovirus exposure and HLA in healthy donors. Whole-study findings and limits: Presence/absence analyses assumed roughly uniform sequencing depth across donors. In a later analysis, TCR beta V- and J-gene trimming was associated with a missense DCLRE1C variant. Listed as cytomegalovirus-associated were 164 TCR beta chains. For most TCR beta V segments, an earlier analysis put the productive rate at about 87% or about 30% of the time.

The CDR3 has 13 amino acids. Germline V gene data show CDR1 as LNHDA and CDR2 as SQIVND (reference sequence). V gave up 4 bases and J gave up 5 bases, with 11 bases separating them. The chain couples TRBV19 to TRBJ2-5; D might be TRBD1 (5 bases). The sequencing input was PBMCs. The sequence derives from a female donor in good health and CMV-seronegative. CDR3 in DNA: TGTGCCAGTAGTAGCCAGGGATGGGAGACCCAGTACTTC. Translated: CASSSQGWETQYF.